The rows below give T cell receptor beta chains drawn from one sample of a study of technical replicates of blood from several donors. Data came from immunoSEQ multiplex PCR; TCRdb stores just in-frame clones and leaves some out. The sample has more than 12,000 clones, 84% seen once. The sample consisted of PBMCs. The receptors derive from a human donor in good health. The CDR3 runs from the conserved cysteine through the conserved F or W. Fields, in order: J gene, V gene, D gene, CDR3 protein. The D gene is left open where the match is weak.

TRBJ2-7,TRBV5-6,NA,CASSLDTDTGQYF
TRBJ1-1,TRBV18,TRBD1,CASSPPGTGALNTEAFF
TRBJ2-5,TRBV7-6,TRBD2,CASSSGGGLAGLQETQYF
TRBJ2-3,TRBV1,NA,CTSSRGAGKGGTDTQYF
TRBJ1-4,TRBV18,NA,CASSPEQTNEKLFF
TRBJ2-1,TRBV6-5,NA,CASRPPGTLDNEQFF
TRBJ2-1,TRBV19,TRBD2,CASSIKRGSSYNEQFF
TRBJ2-1,TRBV5-8,TRBD2,CASSRLAGGPGGQFF
TRBJ2-7,TRBV5-1,NA,CASSLGQTLTPDEQYF
TRBJ2-2,TRBV27,NA,CASSLQGGSGELFF
TRBJ1-2,TRBV27,NA,CASSLSVERERLGYTF
TRBJ2-2,TRBV5-1,NA,CASSLSLTETGELFF
TRBJ2-7,TRBV11-2,TRBD2,CASSLGAGGSYEQYF
TRBJ2-3,TRBV6-1,TRBD2,CASRRTSGVGDTQYF
TRBJ2-5,TRBV29-1,TRBD2,CSVAGLAGQETQYF
TRBJ2-6,TRBV5-1,NA,CASSTGTSQTGANVLTF
TRBJ2-7,TRBV9,TRBD2,CASSVGAGESYEQYF
TRBJ1-1,TRBV28,TRBD1,CASKGQGAWNTEAFF
TRBJ2-7,TRBV4-1,NA,CASSHRDTSYEQYF
TRBJ2-7,TRBV4-1,TRBD1,CASSPQPTSTGFYYEQYF
TRBJ2-1,TRBV9,NA,CASSVRRAQGLNEQFF
TRBJ2-1,TRBV9,TRBD2,CASSPWEGHNEQFF
TRBJ2-1,TRBV5-1,TRBD1,CASSRDSTPYNEQFF
TRBJ2-7,TRBV29-1,NA,CSVRVGTSNAEQYF
TRBJ1-5,TRBV27,NA,CASSQGSNQPQHF
TRBJ2-5,TRBV5-1,TRBD2,CASKVGTSGHQETQYF
TRBJ2-6,TRBV6-1,NA,CASSEHNSGANVLTF
TRBJ1-2,TRBV29-1,NA,CSVEVARGSYGYTF
TRBJ1-2,TRBV19,TRBD1,CASSRPGQAGYGYTF
TRBJ2-7,TRBV5-4,TRBD2,CASSTWTSGIYEQYF
TRBJ1-1,TRBV18,NA,CASSLSGGPEAFF
TRBJ1-5,TRBV30,NA,CAWTAGGDQPQHF
TRBJ2-3,TRBV28,TRBD2,CASSPRGGRETDTQYF
TRBJ2-7,TRBV2,NA,CASSGAGSARDEQYF